This TCR beta chain comes out of a study of cytomegalovirus exposure and HLA in healthy donors. Turning to the study itself: Among several hundred genotyped donors, around 81% fell in the Caucasian-associated ancestry cluster.

The PCR contained 60 Vbeta and 13 Jbeta primers. Sequencing used immunoSEQ multiplex PCR; TCRdb keeps in-frame clones, though not all of them. The table has 85,000 to 120,000 clones, 80% to 90% seen once. Findings and caveats of the study: The likely origin of a cluster of highly shared sequence variants was a sequencing artifact. In vitro work confirmed that a few CMV-associated chains recognize CMV antigens. A missense variant in DCLRE1C was later tied to TCR beta V- and J-gene trimming.

The J segment lost 5 bases and the V segment lost 0 bases, leaving 3 bases of the junction unmatched. This CDR3 has 17 amino acids. Germline V lookup: CDR1 SGHNT, CDR2 YYREEE (reference sequence). Of note for this clone: Its antigen remains unidentified.

This rearrangement joins TRBV5-4 to TRBJ2-2; 14 bases are shared with TRBD2. This TCR was recovered from a man in his fifties or sixties in good health and CMV-seronegative. Sequencing was performed on PBMCs. DNA of the CDR3: TGTGCCAGCAGCTTGGAACGGACTAGCGGGAGGACCGGGGAGCTGTTTTTT. It translates to CASSLERTSGRTGELFF.